This TCR beta chain was identified in a study of Ad26.COV2.S vaccination and SARS-CoV-2 variants listed by TCRdb under 2021. Study-level background: TCRbeta repertoire sequencing was used to assess the specificity and breadth of SARS-CoV-2-reactive T cell receptors after Ad26.COV2.S vaccination. A total of approximately 30 samples were included in the TCR-sequenced set, comprising around 19 Ad26.COV2.S vaccine recipients, 5 placebo recipients and 8 SARS-CoV-2 convalescent individuals. Study-wide findings and limitations: Vaccine and placebo recipients had similar non-spike TCR breadth, a finding consistent with the vaccine containing only spike. Substantial breadth of spike-specific CD8+ and CD4+ T cell responses was reported after vaccination. The authors noted that the TCR breadth and depth analyses may have underestimated total T cell responses. Spike-specific TCR breadth was higher in Ad26.COV2.S recipients than in placebo recipients (P = 0.0014).

The immunoSEQ Assay was the method used to sequence TCRbeta CDR3 regions. After extraction, genomic DNA underwent amplification by bias-controlled multiplex PCR, followed by high-throughput sequencing. As for the authors' bioinformatics: To quantify the absolute abundance of each unique TCRbeta CDR3 region, sequences were collapsed and filtered. Usable DNA was measured by amplifying reference genes present in all nucleated cells, and TCRbeta template counts were normalized to that usable DNA to estimate T cell fraction. Repertoire TCRs were annotated as SARS-CoV-2-specific when V gene, CDR3 amino acid sequence and J gene were exactly matched to a known reactive TCR set. The reference SARS-CoV-2 TCR set was derived from MIRA and filtered for enrichment in COVID-19-positive ImmuneCODE repertoires, a step that removed public or cross-reactive TCRs. Based on the MIRA antigens, annotated TCRs were further analysed at the level of specific ORF or position within ORF. Breadth was defined as the number of annotated unique rearrangements divided by the total number of unique productive rearrangements, and depth was defined as the summed frequency of the annotated unique rearrangements. Two-sided Wilcoxon rank-sum tests were applied when comparing TCR breadth between groups. The immuneACCESS repertoire file appears here via TCRdb, limited to in-frame rearrangements. These files lack a portion of the clones; in checked studies, under half of the deficit traces to unresolved V genes, and the cause of the others is not known. V and J calls and clone size are as listed in that table; D and trimming were resolved from the DNA. For this sample there are roughly 380,000 clones; around 90% appear just once. Under 5% of the sample is in the top ten clones.

Based on the germline V gene, the CDR1 and CDR2 sequences are SGHDN and FVKESK. Inclusive of the bounding cysteine and phenylalanine, the CDR3 is 15 residues long. The sequence is cut down to CDR3 DNA, 45 bases in frame from base 1. V sheds 5 bases and J sheds 0 bases, leaving 13 bases between their ends. In the paper's terms, the time point label means: individuals recovered from natural SARS-CoV-2 infection. Concerning this clone itself: Its antigen is currently not known. There are no base qualities to consult, and no much larger clone falls within one base.

The chain is made from TRBV14 and TRBJ1-1; matching of 6 bases hints at TRBD1 as the D gene. Sequenced here: peripheral blood, sampled after recovery from COVID-19. The TCR originated in a human donor who had recovered from COVID-19. The DNA is TGTGCCAGCAGCTGGAGGGGGGGGCTGAACACTGAAGCTTTCTTT. Its coded protein is CASSWRGGLNTEAFF.